Sequencing of this T cell receptor (beta chain) was carried out in a study of blood T cell repertoires in COVID-19. Study overall: Both acute and convalescent COVID-19 samples were obtained from the United States, Italy and Spain.

The V gene's germline CDR1 is LGHNA and CDR2 YNFKEQ. The J segment lost 4 bases and the V segment lost 4 bases, leaving 7 bases of the junction unmatched. The CDR3 sequence is 15 residues long. This clone was detected many times. Other nucleotide sequences from this sample produce the same CDR3. The method was immunoSEQ multiplex PCR; TCRdb's version includes in-frame clones alone and lacks a portion of them. This sample has over 200,000 clones, with around four fifths found just once. The V gene is TRBV4-2, the J gene TRBJ1-3; 7 bases line up with TRBD1. Sequencing input: peripheral blood. This TCR derives from a man in his forties with acute or convalescent COVID-19. The CDR3 bases are TGTGCCAGCAGCCCCCGACAGGGTTCCGGAAACACCATATATTTT. This codes for CASSPRQGSGNTIYF.